The 6 T cell receptor beta chains below all came from one sample that was sequenced in a study of the immune and genomic landscape of osteosarcoma. Osteosarcoma specimens were post-treatment primary, local recurrence and metastasis tumors from poor-prognosis patients. Measured with immunoSEQ multiplex PCR; TCRdb has only the in-frame clones, and not every one. Altogether thousands of clones are present, roughly two thirds being singletons, with the ten largest covering approximately 15%. The source material was osteosarcoma tumor tissue from the lung. Receptors were obtained from a human donor with osteosarcoma.

This clone was recorded a few times. V usage is TRBV30 and J usage is TRBJ1-2, with D perhaps TRBD1 (5 bases). The CDR3 spans 13 residues. The V end was cut by 4 bases, the J end by 8 bases, with 17 bases between. The V gene's germline CDR1 is GTSNPN and CDR2 SVGIG (reference sequence). Here the CDR3 reads CAWNREGLWGYTF. The CDR3 region has the DNA TGTGCCTGGAATCGGGAGGGACTATGGGGCTACACCTTC.

The V and J genes are TRBV14 and TRBJ1-2; D ambiguous. The CDR3 length is 13 residues. Trimming took off 4 bases at V and 9 bases at J, with 15 bases between the two ends. The germline V gene has CDR1 SGHDN and CDR2 FVKESK. The CDR3 protein is CASSPNPRVRYTF. DNA for the CDR3: TGTGCCAGCAGCCCTAATCCGAGGGTACGCTACACCTTC. Filled out from reference TRBV14 and TRBJ1-2, the complete variable domain reads EAGVTQFPSHSVIEKGQTVTLRCDPISGHDNLYWYRRVMGKEIKFLLHFVKESKQDESGMPNNRFLAERTGGTYSTLKVQPAELEDSGVYFCASSPNPRVRYTFGSGTRLTVV.

The V call is TRBV5-1, the J call TRBJ2-1, with a tentative D call TRBD2 (7 bases). Trimming shortened V by 6 bases and J by 9 bases, and 22 bases separated the two germline ends. The germline gives CDR1 SGHRS, CDR2 YFSETQ. The CDR3 is made up of 15 amino acids. The CDR3, as DNA: TGCGCCAGCAAAGGGGGGGGACGGACAGAAGGTGAGCAGTTCTTC. As protein: CASKGGGRTEGEQFF.

The V and J genes are TRBV6-1 and TRBJ2-5; D perhaps matches TRBD2 (7 bases). Per germline, CDR1 MNHNS and CDR2 SASEGT. This CDR3 comprises 15 residues. The germline V and J ends were trimmed by 8 bases and 4 bases, with 20 bases remaining between them. The CDR3 DNA is TGTGCCAGCCGAAGGGAGGCAGGGGAGGGAGAGACCCAGTACTTC. Translation: CASRREAGEGETQYF.

The chain combines TRBV5-1 with TRBJ2-2; possible D gene TRBD1, 6 bases. The CDR3 is 14 amino acids. Trimming removed 6 bases at V and 0 bases at J, with 9 bases between. Germline loops: CDR1 SGHRS, CDR2 YFSETQ. The CDR3 bases are TGCGCCAGCAACAGGGAACCGAACACCGGGGAGCTGTTTTTT. Translated, it gives CASNREPNTGELFF.

The chain is built from TRBV6-5 and TRBJ2-1; D possibly corresponds to TRBD2 (5 bases). Trimming stripped 7 bases from V and 9 bases from J, with 19 bases between. The CDR3 is 14 amino acids. Germline V gene lookup returns CDR1 MNHEY and CDR2 SVGAGI. CDR3 amino acids: CASNNRPGGSEQFF. For the CDR3, the DNA is TGTGCCAGCAACAACCGCCCTGGTGGGAGTGAGCAGTTCTTC.